This T cell receptor beta chain was recovered during a study of post-analysis software for immune sequencing data. Study-wide findings and caveats: Five or six TRBV segments, TRBV5-6, TRBV5-1 and TRBV20-1 among them, were found more frequent in patients than controls. A significant reduction in normalized Chao1 diversity was observed in multiple sclerosis patients versus controls.

The library was made from cDNA and included unique molecular identifiers. Each CDR3 protein is one row after TCRdb ran MiXCR on the PCR reads. The data hold about 460,000 distinct CDR3 sequences, with approximately 46% observed a single time. About this clonotype: Its antigen is not known.

CDR1 and CDR2 (germline): SQVTM, ANQGSEA. The CDR3 is made up of 13 amino acids. V gave up 5 bases and J gave up 6 bases, with 17 bases separating them. The material sequenced was blood. The receptor was derived from a girl under 18 with multiple sclerosis. The chain couples TRBV29-1 to TRBJ2-7; no clear D. In DNA form, the CDR3 reads TGCAGCGTTCTAAATCCTGGCGATGGCGAGCAGTACTTC. Translation: CSVLNPGDGEQYF.